This T cell receptor (beta chain) was documented in a study of shared clonotypes between healthy human individuals (dated by TCRdb to the early 2020s). About the full investigation: The cohort included three men and a couple of women between 18 and 49 years of age. Blood TCR repertoires of a handful of healthy adults were deeply sequenced to estimate repertoire size and the extent of clonotype sharing between individuals. Libraries were prepared and TCR repertoires were sequenced by different laboratories using diverse techniques, in order to increase sequencing depth and limit assay-specific biases. Leukapheresis yielded between about 0.9 and 9.5 billion PBMCs per donor.

Overall study outcomes, separate from this receptor: Sampling was limited to blood, and TCR repertoires in tissue likely differ from TCR repertoires in blood. Pairwise subsampling led to the expectation that sequencing depth would affect the degree of clonotype sharing among donors. The genetic and exposure-history diversity represented was limited by the small number of donors.

Using the deep immunoSEQ assay, TCR CDR3 regions were amplified from genomic DNA by multiplex PCR. Extracted genomic DNA from each cell subset was distributed evenly across all wells of several immunoSEQ 96-well plates, and each plate was treated as a replicate. Each replicate PCR for unsorted PBMC received roughly 300 ng genomic DNA, equal to tens of thousands of T cell genomes. Unsorted PBMC genomic DNA was sequenced across ten immunoSEQ deep assay plates. Purified libraries were quantified with a Qubit 3.0 fluorometer, sized on a Bioanalyzer 2100, and re-quantified with the KAPA Library Quantification kit. Every immunoSEQ 96-well plate was sequenced on a dedicated single-read 150-cycle Illumina NextSeq 550 flow cell. On the authors' methods: Because the immunoSEQ output included only junctional sequences and no quality scores, the filtering could not be the same as the filtering used for full-length reads. To assign V/J genes and CDR3, sequences were annotated against IMGT germline references using PyIR, a Python wrapper for IgBLAST v1.9. Any read was removed if the V/J assignment was weak (E-value above 1e-6), the CDR3 was missing, or the read contained stop codons, out-of-frame junctions, or ambiguous translated residues. V3J clonotypes were defined as sequences sharing an identical inferred V gene, J gene, and CDR3 amino acid sequence. To compute the percentage overlap between repertoires, the number of shared unique clonotypes was divided by the size of the smaller repertoire. Three approaches were used to assess repertoire richness: RTK rarefaction, the Chao1 estimator, and Recon v2.1 estimates of unobserved clonotypes. TCRdb took this table from immuneACCESS and kept in-frame rearrangements with V and J called. Such tables lack part of the clones; where checked against another copy, unresolved V genes explain under half of the gap, and the rest is unexplained. V, J and clone size are those of that table, while D and trimming were read from the DNA. The sample records 490,000 or so clones, approximately 79% of which are singletons. The ten largest clones add up to roughly 12% of the sample.

Cut back by 5 bases and 1 base, the V and J ends lie 12 bases apart. From its cysteine to its phenylalanine, the CDR3 spans 16 amino acids. The retained sequence is limited to the CDR3, 48 bases, with the frame set at the first base. CDR1 is given as SGHTA and CDR2 as FQGTGA, both from the germline V gene. The donors were healthy, HIV-negative adults who had no recently reported acute infections or vaccinations. Every donor was a Caucasian adult residing in Nashville, Tennessee, USA. In the unsorted samples, approximately 85 million PBMCs were counted, and genomic DNA was extracted using the QIAamp DNA Blood Mini kit. Blood was collected by leukapheresis, and PBMCs were isolated by Ficoll-Histopaque density gradient centrifugation and then cryopreserved in liquid nitrogen vapor phase. This clone has a handful of counts. The antigen it recognizes is unknown. Base-call qualities are not available, and no considerably larger clone is one nucleotide away.

Material for sequencing was PBMCs. The origin of this receptor is a woman aged 40-49 years in good health. Some clones in this sample may be carry-over from other donors' samples. The sequence links TRBV7-3 to TRBJ2-6, with no D gene named confidently. The CDR3: CASSPRTESGANVLTF. The DNA sequence follows: TGTGCCAGCAGCCCGCGGACCGAATCTGGGGCCAACGTCCTGACTTTC.